The 13 T cell receptor beta chains below come from one sample, sequenced in a study of human T cells and chemical hapten exposure. The sample's time point: patch test 1, 2 weeks after DPC sensitization. The treatment was: therapeutic diphenylcyclopropenone sensitization with weekly scalp DPC. Via MiXCR, TCRdb re-called the RACE reads, giving one row per CDR3 protein. Found here are about 81,000 distinct CDR3 sequences, 7.5% to 9.5% of them singletons; the top ten hold roughly 1.4%. The sequenced sample was whole blood, obtained in connection with sensitization to the hapten diphenylcyclopropenone (DPC). These receptors all stem from a woman aged 30 to 39 with alopecia areata. Some clones in this sample may be carry-over from other donors' samples.

This clonotype has ten or more counts. The chain joins TRBV7-9 to TRBJ1-1, with D uncertain. With 4 bases removed from V and 1 base from J, the gap between germline ends came to 10 bases. Germline V gene sequence: CDR1 SEHNR, CDR2 FQNEAQ (reference sequence). The CDR3 totals 14 residues. The CDR3 DNA sequence: TGTGCCAGCAGCTGGGCCGATCGGAACACTGAAGCTTTCTTT. This gives the protein CASSWADRNTEAFF.

This clonotype has a count of ten or more. V and J are TRBV6-6 and TRBJ2-7, with D perhaps matching TRBD2 (6 bases). This CDR3 spans 14 amino acids. V was shortened by 2 bases and J by 2 bases, with 10 bases between the two germline ends. Germline assignment: CDR1 MNHNY and CDR2 SVGAGI (reference sequence). In DNA, the CDR3 is TGTGCCAGCAGTTACGCGGCGGGGCCCTACGAGCAGTACTTC. Protein: CASSYAAGPYEQYF.

Ten or more counts support this clonotype. The V gene is TRBV29-1, the J gene TRBJ1-5; unclear D gene. CDR1 and CDR2 (germline): SQVTM, ANQGSEA. This CDR3 contains 12 residues. V shed 6 bases and J shed 3 bases, with 9 bases lying between them. The chain's CDR3 is CSVQIANQPQHF. CDR3 nucleotides: TGCAGCGTCCAAATAGCCAATCAGCCCCAGCATTTT. The full variable domain, with the rest looked up from reference TRBV29-1 and TRBJ1-5, is SAVISQKPSRDICQRGTSLTIQCQVDSQVTMMFWYRQQPGQSLTLIATANQGSEATYESGFVIDKFPISRPNLTFSTLTVSNMSPEDSSIYLCSVQIANQPQHFGDGTRLSIL.

Concerning this clonotype itself: This may come from a read error, since a much larger clone is one base off. This sequence joins TRBV12-3 or TRBV12-4 and TRBJ1-1; D call uncertain. Deletions cut 8 bases from V and 0 bases from J, with 7 bases between. This CDR3 contains 12 residues. The CDR3 is CASQYLNTEAFF. The CDR3 DNA sequence: TGTGCCAGCCAGTACTTGAACACTGAAGCTTTCTTT.

The chain links TRBV10-3 to TRBJ1-2, with D tentatively TRBD1 (5 bases). This CDR3 is built from 17 residues. Trimming pared 6 bases from V and 1 base from J, leaving 21 bases between. From germline, CDR1 is ENHRY and CDR2 SYGVKD. CDR3 protein: CAIRGDSGLLFNYGYTF. CDR3 DNA sequence: TGTGCCATCAGGGGGGATTCAGGACTTCTGTTTAACTATGGCTACACCTTC.

This clonotype has more than one count but fewer than ten. The chain links TRBV24-1 to TRBJ1-1; TRBD1 matches at 8 bases. V trimming: 6 bases; J trimming: 0 bases; junction bases outside the gene matches: 5. Germline CDR1 reads KGHDR; CDR2 reads SFDVKD. CDR3 length: 15 residues. Here the CDR3 DNA reads TGTGCCACCAGTCGTTCGGACAGGGTGAACACTGAAGCTTTCTTT. It encodes CATSRSDRVNTEAFF.

This clonotype was counted only a few times. The rearrangement links TRBV29-1 to TRBJ1-1; 9 bases are a match to TRBD1. Per the germline V gene, CDR1 is SQVTM and CDR2 is ANQGSEA. The CDR3 consists of 13 residues. J was trimmed by 11 bases and V by 4 bases; bases with no gene match: 11. This chain's CDR3 is CSVGHRWTGDAFF. CDR3 sequence (DNA): TGCAGCGTTGGGCACCGGTGGACAGGGGACGCTTTCTTT.

This rearrangement joins TRBV2 to TRBJ1-5, with D hard to call. Per the germline V gene, CDR1 is SNHLY and CDR2 is FYNNEI. The CDR3 extends over 17 amino acids. Trimming took off 8 bases at V and 2 bases at J, with 22 bases between the two ends. The CDR3 loop reads CASRSPTAPGGNQPQHF. CDR3 bases: TGTGCCAGCCGCTCACCGACTGCCCCGGGAGGCAATCAGCCCCAGCATTTT.

This clonotype was counted between two and nine times. J is TRBJ1-1 and V is TRBV2; possible D gene TRBD1, 5 bases. The CDR3 is 14 residues long. The germline gives CDR1 SNHLY, CDR2 FYNNEI. V was cut by 6 bases and J by 7 bases, with 18 bases left in between. The DNA of the CDR3 is TGTGCCAGCAGGGCGCAGTTACAGGCCAATGAAGCTTTCTTT. Translation gives CASRAQLQANEAFF.

This chain links TRBV12-3 or TRBV12-4 with TRBJ2-2; the D is unclear. This CDR3 region has 16 residues. Trimming stripped 6 bases from V and 3 bases from J, with 17 bases between. In DNA form, the CDR3 reads TGTGCCAGCAGCGGTGGGGTGGACGGTTACACCGGGGAGCTGTTTTTT. Its translation is CASSGGVDGYTGELFF.

In its sample, this clonotype was seen a few times. This chain joins TRBV20-1 and TRBJ2-7; D not certain. Germline V gene sequence: CDR1 DFQATT, CDR2 SNEGSKA (reference sequence). Deletions cut 3 bases from V and 2 bases from J, with 8 bases between. This CDR3 region has 12 residues. The CDR3 reads CSASSIAYEQYF. The CDR3 DNA reads TGCAGTGCTAGTAGTATTGCCTACGAGCAGTACTTC.

A note on this clonotype: A much more abundant neighbour one base away suggests this may be a read error. The chain employs TRBV5-1 and TRBJ1-2; TRBD1 aligns across 9 bases. J lost 6 bases, V lost 4 bases, and 7 bases had no gene match. Germline assignment: CDR1 SGHRS and CDR2 YFSETQ. The CDR3 has 14 residues. The CDR3 DNA follows: TGCGCCAGCAGCATAACAGGGGGCGACGATGGCTACACCTTC. Protein: CASSITGGDDGYTF. Looking up the rest from reference TRBV5-1 and TRBJ1-2 gives the full variable domain: KAGVTQTPRYLIKTRGQQVTLSCSPISGHRSVSWYQQTPGQGLQFLFEYFSETQRNKGNFPGRFSGRQFSNSRSEMNVSTLELGDSALYLCASSITGGDDGYTFGSGTRLTVV.

This clonotype was observed at least ten times. The CDR3 nucleotides read TGCAGTGCTAGAGGTCCGGACTCCTACGAGCAGTACTTC. It encodes CSARGPDSYEQYF. The chain is built from TRBV20-1 and TRBJ2-7; no reliable D call. The CDR3 length is 13 residues. The V end was cut by 1 base, the J end by 0 bases, with 7 bases between. Per the germline V gene, CDR1 is DFQATT and CDR2 is SNEGSKA (reference sequence).